This TCR beta chain was profiled in a study of glioma-infiltrating T cells. The iRepertoire nested amplicon-rescue multiplex PCR amplified TCR alpha and beta CDR3s from RNA. TCRdb independently ran MiXCR on the multiplex PCR reads; one entry per CDR3 protein. The sample records tens of thousands of distinct CDR3 sequences, around 37% being singletons. The study, taken as a whole, reports: Non-neoplastic patients had below-expected tissue-blood divergence, while all gliomas exceeded expectation. Only very few CDR3 sequences appeared in both tissue and blood.

Trimming stripped 9 bases from V and 7 bases from J, with 15 bases between. Germline V lookup: CDR1 MDHEN, CDR2 SYDVKM. This CDR3 is built from 12 residues. Remarks on this clonotype: Its antigen is not known.

Material for sequencing was glioma tissue, nonneoplastic brain tissue, or PBMCs (not recorded which). This TCR was sampled from a human donor with low-grade glioma or glioblastoma, undergoing nonglioma brain surgery, or in good health (not recorded which). V usage is TRBV28 and J usage is TRBJ1-1, with D hard to call. CDR3 nucleotides: TGTGCCAGAAGCCCCCCTGTCAGTGAAGCTTTCTTT. Translating gives CARSPPVSEAFF.